The 3 T cell receptor beta chains below were found in one sample sequenced in a study of blood T cells in healthy people across ages. A second PCR, run for 7 to 11 cycles, used a sample-barcoded 5' primer plus a J-beta primer mix. TCRdb re-analysed the 5' RACE reads in MiXCR, keeping a single row per CDR3 protein. The table shows nearly 800,000 distinct CDR3 sequences, with 20% to 25% occurring only once. These data were also filed under a second study, of T cells of mothers and their children.

The sequenced sample was blood. The receptors were gathered from a boy aged 5-17 years in good health.

The J gene is TRBJ1-1, the V gene TRBV6-2 or TRBV6-3; maybe TRBD1 (5 bases). The V gene's germline CDR1 is MNHEY and CDR2 SVGEGT. This CDR3 has 14 amino acids. Trimming removed 5 bases at V and 1 base at J, with 11 bases between. The CDR3 spells CASSMLRENTEAFF. As DNA, the CDR3 is TGTGCCAGCAGTATGCTCAGGGAGAACACTGAAGCTTTCTTT.

This clonotype showed up just a few times. The chain uses TRBV20-1 and TRBJ2-3; D not certain. Deletions cut 7 bases from V and 6 bases from J, with 11 bases between. Germline V gives CDR1 DFQATT, CDR2 SNEGSKA (reference sequence). The CDR3 consists of 11 residues. CDR3 loop: CSVHPRDTQYF. CDR3 nucleotide sequence: TGCAGTGTGCATCCCCGGGATACGCAGTATTTT.

In its sample, this clonotype was seen many times. The CDR3 sequence: CAREGTSGNYEQYF. The CDR3 bases are TGTGCTAGGGAGGGGACTAGCGGAAACTACGAGCAGTACTTC. The J gene is TRBJ2-7, the V gene TRBV12-5; TRBD2 aligns across 11 bases. In germline, CDR1 is LGHNT, CDR2 FRNRAP. The V segment lost 9 bases and the J segment 3 bases; nucleotides outside the gene matches: 7. The CDR3 has 14 amino acids.